The 4 T cell receptor beta chains below come from one sample, sequenced in a study of cytomegalovirus exposure and HLA in healthy donors. Primers for the PCR totalled 60 Vbeta and 13 Jbeta. The repertoire was sequenced with immunoSEQ multiplex PCR; TCRdb's copy has only in-frame clones and lacks some. The sample includes approximately 170,000 clones, roughly 80% of them seen just once. Material for sequencing was PBMCs. The receptors here all came from a male donor in good health and CMV-seronegative.

The chain joins TRBV10-3 to TRBJ1-5; 9 nucleotides match TRBD1. Unmatched junction bases numbered 4, after V lost 2 bases and J lost 5 bases. Per germline, CDR1 ENHRY and CDR2 SYGVKD. The CDR3 has 15 residues. CDR3 in DNA: TGTGCCATCAGTGAGGGGACAGGGCGATATCAGCCCCAGCATTTT. This encodes CAISEGTGRYQPQHF.

The V and J genes are TRBV29-1 and TRBJ1-1, with no clear D. V was shortened by 0 bases and J by 6 bases, with 17 bases between the two germline ends. The CDR3 extends over 15 amino acids. The germline CDR1 and CDR2 sequences are SQVTM and ANQGSEA. CDR3 residues: CSVEEGVGGISEAFF. For the CDR3, the DNA is TGCAGCGTTGAAGAAGGAGTCGGCGGTATCTCTGAAGCTTTCTTT.

This clone came up a few times. CDR3 amino acids: CASSFRGGGQNTDTQYF. CDR3 sequence (DNA): TGCGCCAGCAGCTTCCGGGGTGGGGGACAGAACACAGATACGCAGTATTTT. The chain recombines TRBV5-1 with TRBJ2-3, with TRBD1 matching over 7 bases. V trimming: 2 bases; J trimming: 2 bases; junction bases outside the gene matches: 11. The CDR3 has 17 amino acids. CDR1 is SGHRS and CDR2 is YFSETQ in the germline V gene.

V is TRBV5-4 and J is TRBJ2-5; D remains ambiguous. CDR3 length: 15 residues. Trimming left V 0 bases short and J 1 base short, with 10 bases between. From germline, CDR1 is SGHNT and CDR2 YYREEE (reference sequence). The DNA for the CDR3 is TGTGCCAGCAGCTTGGCCCTAGGAACCCAAGAGACCCAGTACTTC. Its translation: CASSLALGTQETQYF.